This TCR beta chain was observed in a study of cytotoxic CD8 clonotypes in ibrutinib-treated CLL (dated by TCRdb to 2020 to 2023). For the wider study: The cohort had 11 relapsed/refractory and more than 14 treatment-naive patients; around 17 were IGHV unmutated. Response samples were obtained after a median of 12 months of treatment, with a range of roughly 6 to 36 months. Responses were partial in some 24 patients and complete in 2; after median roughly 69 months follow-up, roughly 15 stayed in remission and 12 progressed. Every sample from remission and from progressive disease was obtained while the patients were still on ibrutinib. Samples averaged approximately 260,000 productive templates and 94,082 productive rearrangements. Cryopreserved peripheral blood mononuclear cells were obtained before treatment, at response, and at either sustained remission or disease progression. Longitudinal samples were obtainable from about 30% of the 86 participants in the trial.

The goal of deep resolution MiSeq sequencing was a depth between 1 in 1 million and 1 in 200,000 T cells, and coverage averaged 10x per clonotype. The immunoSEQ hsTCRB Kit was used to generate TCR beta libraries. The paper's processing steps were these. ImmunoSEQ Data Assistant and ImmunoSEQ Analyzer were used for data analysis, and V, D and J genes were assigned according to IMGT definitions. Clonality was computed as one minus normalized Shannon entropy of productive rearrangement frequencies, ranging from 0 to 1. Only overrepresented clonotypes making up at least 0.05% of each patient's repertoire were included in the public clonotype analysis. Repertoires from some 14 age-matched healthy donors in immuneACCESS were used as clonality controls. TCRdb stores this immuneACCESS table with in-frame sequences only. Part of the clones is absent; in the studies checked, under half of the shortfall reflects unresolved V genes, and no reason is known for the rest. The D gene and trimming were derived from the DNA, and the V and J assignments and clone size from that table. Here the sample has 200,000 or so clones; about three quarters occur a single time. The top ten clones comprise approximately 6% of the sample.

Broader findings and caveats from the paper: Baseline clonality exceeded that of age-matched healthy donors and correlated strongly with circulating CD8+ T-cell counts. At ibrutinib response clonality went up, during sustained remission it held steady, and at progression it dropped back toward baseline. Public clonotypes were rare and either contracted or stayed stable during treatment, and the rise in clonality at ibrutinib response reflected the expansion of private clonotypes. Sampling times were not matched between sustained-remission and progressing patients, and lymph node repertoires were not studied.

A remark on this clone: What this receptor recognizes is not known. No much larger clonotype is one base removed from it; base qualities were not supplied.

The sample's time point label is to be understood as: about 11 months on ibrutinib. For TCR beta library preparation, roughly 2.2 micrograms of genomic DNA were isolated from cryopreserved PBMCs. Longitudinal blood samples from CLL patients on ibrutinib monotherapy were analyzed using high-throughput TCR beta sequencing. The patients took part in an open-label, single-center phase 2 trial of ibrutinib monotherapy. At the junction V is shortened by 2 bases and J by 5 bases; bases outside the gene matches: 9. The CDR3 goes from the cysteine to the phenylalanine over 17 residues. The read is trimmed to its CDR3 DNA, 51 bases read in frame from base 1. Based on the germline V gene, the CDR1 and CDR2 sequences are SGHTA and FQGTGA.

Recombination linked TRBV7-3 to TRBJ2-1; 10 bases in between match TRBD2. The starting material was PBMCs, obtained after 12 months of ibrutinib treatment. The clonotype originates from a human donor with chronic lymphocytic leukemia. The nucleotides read TGTGCCAGCAGCTTATACCGCGGACTAGCGGATAACAATGAGCAGTTCTTC. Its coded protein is CASSLYRGLADNNEQFF.